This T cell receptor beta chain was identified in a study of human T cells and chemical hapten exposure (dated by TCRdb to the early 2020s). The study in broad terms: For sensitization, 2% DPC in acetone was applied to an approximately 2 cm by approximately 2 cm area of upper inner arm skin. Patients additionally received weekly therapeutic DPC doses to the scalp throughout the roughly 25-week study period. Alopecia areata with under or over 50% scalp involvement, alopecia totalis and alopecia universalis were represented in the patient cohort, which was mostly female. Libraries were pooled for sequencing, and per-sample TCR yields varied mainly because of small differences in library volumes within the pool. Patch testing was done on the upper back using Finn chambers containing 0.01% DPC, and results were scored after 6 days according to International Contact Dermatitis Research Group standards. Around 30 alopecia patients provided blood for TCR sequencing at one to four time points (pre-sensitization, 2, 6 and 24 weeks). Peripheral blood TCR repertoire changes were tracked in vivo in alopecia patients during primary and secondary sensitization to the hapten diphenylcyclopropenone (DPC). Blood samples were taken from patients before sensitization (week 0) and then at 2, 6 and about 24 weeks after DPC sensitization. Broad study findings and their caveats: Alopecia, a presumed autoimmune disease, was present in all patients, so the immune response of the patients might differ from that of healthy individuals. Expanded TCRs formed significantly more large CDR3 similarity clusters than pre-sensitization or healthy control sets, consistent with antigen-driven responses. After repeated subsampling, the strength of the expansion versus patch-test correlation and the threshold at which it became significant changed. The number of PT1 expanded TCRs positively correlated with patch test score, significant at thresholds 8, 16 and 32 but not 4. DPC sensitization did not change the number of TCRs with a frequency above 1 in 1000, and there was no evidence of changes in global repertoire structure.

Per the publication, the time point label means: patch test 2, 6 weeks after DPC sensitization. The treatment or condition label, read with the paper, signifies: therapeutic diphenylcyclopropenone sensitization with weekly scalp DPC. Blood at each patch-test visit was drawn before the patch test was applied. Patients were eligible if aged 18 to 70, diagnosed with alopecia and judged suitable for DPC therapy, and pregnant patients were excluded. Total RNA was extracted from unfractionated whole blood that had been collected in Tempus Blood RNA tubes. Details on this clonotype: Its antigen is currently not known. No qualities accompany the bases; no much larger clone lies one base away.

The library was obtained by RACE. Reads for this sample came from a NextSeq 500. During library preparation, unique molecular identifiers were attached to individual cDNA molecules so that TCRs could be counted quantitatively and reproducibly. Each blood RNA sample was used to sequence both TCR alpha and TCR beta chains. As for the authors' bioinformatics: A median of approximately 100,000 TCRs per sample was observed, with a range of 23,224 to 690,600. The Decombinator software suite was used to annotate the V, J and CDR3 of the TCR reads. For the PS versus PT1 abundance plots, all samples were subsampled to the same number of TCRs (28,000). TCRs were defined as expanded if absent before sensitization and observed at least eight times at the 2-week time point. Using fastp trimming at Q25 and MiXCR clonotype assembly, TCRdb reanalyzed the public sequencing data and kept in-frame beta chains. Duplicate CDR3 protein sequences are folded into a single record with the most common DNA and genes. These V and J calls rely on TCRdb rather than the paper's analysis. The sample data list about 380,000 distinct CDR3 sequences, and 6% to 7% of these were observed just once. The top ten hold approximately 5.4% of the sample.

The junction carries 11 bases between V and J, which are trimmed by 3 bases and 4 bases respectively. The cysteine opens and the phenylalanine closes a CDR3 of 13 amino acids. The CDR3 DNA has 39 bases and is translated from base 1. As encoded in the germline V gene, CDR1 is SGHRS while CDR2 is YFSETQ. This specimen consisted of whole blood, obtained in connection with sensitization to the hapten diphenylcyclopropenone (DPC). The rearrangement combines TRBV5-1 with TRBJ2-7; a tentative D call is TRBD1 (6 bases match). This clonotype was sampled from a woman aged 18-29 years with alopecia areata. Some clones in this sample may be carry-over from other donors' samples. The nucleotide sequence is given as TGCGCCAGCAGCTCCTCCCAGGGGTACGAGCAGTACTTC. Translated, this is CASSSSQGYEQYF.